The 12 T cell receptor beta chains in this list originate from one sample, sequenced in a study of T cell changes during pregnancy in multiple sclerosis. Clones were sequenced by immunoSEQ multiplex PCR, and TCRdb holds only the in-frame ones, with some missing. This sample carries tens of thousands of clones, around 90% of them seen once, and the ten largest clones take about 0.58%. Sequenced material: CD4+ T cells from peripheral blood mononuclear cells, taken in the first trimester of pregnancy. The receptors come from a female donor with multiple sclerosis, enrolled in a pregnancy study.

The chain uses TRBV2 and TRBJ2-7, with TRBD1 identical over 9 bases. This CDR3 has 13 residues. Germline V gives CDR1 SNHLY, CDR2 FYNNEI. Trimming at V came to 4 bases and at J to 6 bases, leaving 4 bases not matched to a gene. CDR3 in amino acids: CASSAGTGFEQYF. The DNA for the CDR3 is TGTGCCAGCAGTGCAGGGACAGGGTTCGAGCAGTACTTC.

The table lists this clone with a count of one. The gene calls are TRBV29-1 and TRBJ1-1; 8 positions match TRBD1. The CDR3 is 15 residues long. The germline CDR1 and CDR2 sequences are SQVTM and ANQGSEA. The ends lost 7 bases at V and 3 bases at J; junction bases unmatched: 13. The CDR3 loop reads CSAGGARGQDTEAFF. The CDR3 DNA is TGCAGCGCCGGCGGGGCCAGGGGGCAAGACACTGAAGCTTTCTTT. The variable domain in full, completed from reference TRBV29-1 and TRBJ1-1, reads SAVISQKPSRDICQRGTSLTIQCQVDSQVTMMFWYRQQPGQSLTLIATANQGSEATYESGFVIDKFPISRPNLTFSTLTVSNMSPEDSSIYLCSAGGARGQDTEAFFGQGTRLTVV.

The J gene is TRBJ1-1, the V gene TRBV5-5, with D unclear. Germline-derived CDR1 and CDR2 are SGHKS and YYEKEE (reference sequence). CDR3 length: 13 residues. Between the trimmed V and J ends, which lost 2 bases and 4 bases, there was a span of 9 bases. In nucleotides, the CDR3 is TGTGCCAGCAGCTTTGTAGTTTCCACTGAAGCTTTCTTT. Amino acids: CASSFVVSTEAFF.

The V and J genes are TRBV25-1 and TRBJ1-2, with D possibly matching TRBD1 (6 bases). CDR1 is MGHDK and CDR2 is SYGVNS in the germline V gene. Trimming pared 10 bases from V and 10 bases from J, leaving 13 bases between. The CDR3 has 10 amino acids. The CDR3 DNA reads as TGTGCCACCAGGGGAGTAGACTACACCTTC. It codes for CATRGVDYTF.

The chain links TRBV11-2 to TRBJ1-2, with D perhaps TRBD1 (6 bases). The germline V and J ends were trimmed by 4 bases and 7 bases, with 13 bases remaining between them. The CDR3 spans 13 residues. CDR1 is SGHAT, CDR2 FQNNGV, per germline. CDR3 in DNA: TGTGCCAGCAGCTCGGACAGCCAGATTGGCTACACCTTC. It specifies CASSSDSQIGYTF.

The rearrangement uses TRBV5-5 and TRBJ2-1; 14 nucleotides align to TRBD2. Per germline, CDR1 SGHKS and CDR2 YYEKEE (reference sequence). V gave up 4 bases and J gave up 7 bases; unmatched junction bases: 7. The CDR3 totals 16 residues. CDR3 amino acids: CASSRGLAGVENEQFF. Written as DNA, the CDR3 is TGTGCCAGCAGCCGGGGACTAGCGGGAGTGGAGAATGAGCAGTTCTTC. Drawing the rest from reference TRBV5-5 and TRBJ2-1, the complete variable domain is DAGVTQSPTHLIKTRGQQVTLRCSPISGHKSVSWYQQVLGQGPQFIFQYYEKEERGRGNFPDRFSARQFPNYSSELNVNALLLGDSALYLCASSRGLAGVENEQFFGPGTRLTVL.

The J gene is TRBJ2-1, the V gene TRBV6-6; the match to TRBD2 covers 16 bases. Unmatched junction bases numbered 4, after V lost 5 bases and J lost 6 bases. This CDR3 comprises 16 residues. Germline CDR1 and CDR2: MNHNY and SVGAGI (reference sequence). The DNA for the CDR3 is TGTGCCAGCAGTGGGACTAGCGGGAGGGCCCTCAATGAGCAGTTCTTC. Encoded protein: CASSGTSGRALNEQFF.

CDR3: CASSRQANTEAFF. The CDR3 DNA reads TGTGCCAGTAGTCGCCAGGCGAACACTGAAGCTTTCTTT. The chain carries TRBV19 and TRBJ1-1, with no clear D. CDR3 length equals 13 residues. Germline V CDR1 and CDR2: LNHDA, SQIVND (reference sequence). Trimming left V 5 bases short and J 1 base short, with 8 bases between.

This chain connects TRBV4-1 to TRBJ2-7, with 12 bases aligning to TRBD2. Trimming removed 2 bases from V and 6 bases from J; junction bases left unmatched: 11. Per germline, CDR1 MGHRA and CDR2 YSYEKL. This CDR3 comprises 17 residues. CDR3 sequence reads: CASSQTETSGSGSEQYF. DNA for the CDR3: TGCGCCAGCAGCCAAACTGAGACTAGCGGGAGTGGATCCGAGCAGTACTTC.

The chain employs TRBV7-2 and TRBJ2-7; 9 bases match TRBD2. V was clipped by 4 bases and J by 7 bases; unmatched bases: 5. Germline loops: CDR1 SGHTA, CDR2 FQGNSA. The CDR3 consists of 13 residues. The CDR3 nucleotides are TGTGCCAGCAGCTCCCGTACTAGCGGGGAGCAGTACTTC. Protein: CASSSRTSGEQYF.

The chain joins TRBV5-4 to TRBJ2-1, with D perhaps TRBD2 (5 bases). V lost 0 bases and J 6 bases, leaving 10 bases between the germline ends. This CDR3 has 14 residues. CDR1 SGHNT and CDR2 YYREEE come from the germline V gene (reference sequence). This CDR3 is CASSLAGYPNEQFF. CDR3 nucleotides: TGTGCCAGCAGCTTGGCGGGGTACCCCAATGAGCAGTTCTTC.

V is TRBV18 and J is TRBJ1-3; a possible D gene is TRBD1 (6 bases). CDR3 length equals 15 residues. V was cut by 5 bases and J by 0 bases, with 11 bases left in between. CDR1 and CDR2 (germline): KGHSH, LQKENI. CDR3 in DNA: TGTGCCAGCTCAACTGCAGGGGTCTCTGGAAACACCATATATTTT. This encodes CASSTAGVSGNTIYF.